The clone carrying this T cell receptor (beta chain) was picked up a small number of times. Its antigen is unidentified. This record belongs to a study of T cells in Graves' hyperthyroidism and ophthalmopathy. On the study more broadly: Peripheral blood was secured at the point of initial diagnosis, before any treatment. Study results and caveats: From stable hyperthyroidism, ophthalmopathy was set apart by a 13 V-J model.

RNA transcripts served as the template for amplifying TCR beta CDR3 regions. A set of HTBI primers served as the primers for a first-round RT-PCR of the TCR CDR3. TCRdb itself ran the multiplex PCR reads through MiXCR, one entry per CDR3 protein. The data hold under 400,000 distinct CDR3 sequences, with about 15% observed a single time. With 4 bases removed from V and 4 bases from J, the gap between germline ends came to 11 bases. This CDR3 contains 14 residues. The sequence derives from a woman aged 60-70 years with Graves' hyperthyroidism. Sequencing was carried out using blood. The V and J genes are TRBV12-3 or TRBV12-4 and TRBJ2-1, with D possibly matching TRBD1 (6 bases). CDR3 loop: CASSYFGQYNEQFF. CDR3 DNA sequence: TGTGCCAGCAGTTATTTCGGACAGTACAATGAGCAGTTCTTC.